One and the same sample provided the 22 T cell receptor beta chains below, sequenced in a study of response to subunit inactivated influenza vaccine. TCRdb re-analysed the RT-PCR reads in MiXCR, keeping a single row per CDR3 protein. Of more than 500,000 distinct CDR3 sequences listed, approximately 10% are singletons. These data also formed part of another study, on T cells expressing NK-cell markers. Per that paper: Making the TCR beta cDNA relied on 5'RACE template switching with UMIs.

This specimen was PBMCs from blood, taken on the day of vaccination. Source of these receptors: a man aged 50 to 59 who received an inactivated influenza vaccine.

This clonotype was picked up a small number of times. The CDR3, as DNA: TGCAGCGTTGGGGGGGGACAGGGTCTGTACGAGCAGTACTTC. This encodes CSVGGGQGLYEQYF. V gene TRBV29-1 combines with J gene TRBJ2-7; 9 nucleotides agree with TRBD1. The junction had 8 bases not matched to a gene; V was cut back by 4 bases and J by 4 bases. The CDR3 runs to 14 residues. Germline loops: CDR1 SQVTM, CDR2 ANQGSEA.

The rearrangement joins TRBV7-8 to TRBJ2-2, with TRBD2 matching over 7 bases. V lost 11 bases to trimming and J lost 5 bases; unmatched junction nucleotides: 8. This CDR3 is 13 amino acids long. Germline loops: CDR1 SGHVS, CDR2 FQNEAQ. The CDR3 DNA is TGTGCCGGGGGGGAGTCGAGGACCGGGGAGCTGTTTTTT. Amino acid sequence: CAGGESRTGELFF.

This clonotype has just a few counts. CDR3 bases: TGTGCCAGCATCCTGGGGGGGACAGGGGCCCACGAGCAGTACTTC. The encoded protein is CASILGGTGAHEQYF. The chain recombines TRBV28 with TRBJ2-7; TRBD1 matches 10 bases. Germline loops: CDR1 MDHEN, CDR2 SYDVKM. With 7 bases clipped from V and 5 bases from J, the junction kept 11 bases outside the gene matches. The CDR3 extends over 15 amino acids.

This clonotype was seen only a few times. V gene TRBV7-6 combines with J gene TRBJ2-7, with TRBD2 identical over 15 bases. The CDR3 is 20 amino acids. Germline loops: CDR1 SGHVS, CDR2 FNYEAQ. After removal of 2 bases from V and 0 bases from J, the junction contained 11 bases not matched to a gene. CDR3 residues: CASSLSPGTSGGTYSYEQYF. The CDR3 nucleotides are TGTGCCAGCAGCTTATCCCCCGGGACTAGCGGGGGGACATACTCCTACGAGCAGTACTTC.

This rearrangement joins TRBV6-5 to TRBJ2-1; D is undetermined. Between the trimmed V and J ends, which lost 4 bases and 0 bases, there was a span of 10 bases. This CDR3 has 15 residues. Germline V lookup: CDR1 MNHEY, CDR2 SVGAGI. The CDR3 protein is CASSLYQASYNEQFF. The CDR3, as DNA: TGTGCCAGCAGTTTATATCAAGCCTCCTACAATGAGCAGTTCTTC.

This clonotype has at least ten counts. The V call is TRBV27, the J call TRBJ2-7; D unclear. The germline V and J ends were trimmed by 6 bases and 5 bases, with 8 bases remaining between them. The CDR3 is 11 amino acids. Germline-derived CDR1 and CDR2 are MNHEY and SMNVEV (reference sequence). CDR3: CASRKNDEQYF. CDR3 coding DNA: TGTGCCAGCAGGAAGAATGACGAGCAGTACTTC.

V gene TRBV5-1 combines with J gene TRBJ2-7; TRBD2 aligns across 7 bases. CDR3 length: 13 amino acids. In germline, CDR1 is SGHRS, CDR2 YFSETQ. J lost 7 bases, V lost 3 bases, and 7 bases had no gene match. Written as DNA, the CDR3 is TGCGCCAGCAGCTCCTCGTGGGGGGGGGAGCAGTACTTC. Amino acids: CASSSSWGGEQYF. The full variable domain, with the rest looked up from reference TRBV5-1 and TRBJ2-7, is KAGVTQTPRYLIKTRGQQVTLSCSPISGHRSVSWYQQTPGQGLQFLFEYFSETQRNKGNFPGRFSGRQFSNSRSEMNVSTLELGDSALYLCASSSSWGGEQYFGPGTRLTVT.

This rearrangement joins TRBV6-2 or TRBV6-3 to TRBJ2-3; 8 bases align to TRBD1. With V trimmed by 0 bases and J by 10 bases, 21 bases remained unmatched. The CDR3 totals 19 residues. In germline, CDR1 is MNHEY, CDR2 SVGEGT. CDR3 amino acids: CASSYSPTTALRQGAAQYF. CDR3 DNA sequence: TGTGCCAGCAGTTACTCACCCACGACGGCGTTGAGGCAGGGGGCTGCGCAGTATTTT.

This clonotype was seen more than once but under ten times. CDR3 loop: CATRQEGSEAFF. CDR3 in DNA: TGTGCCACCAGACAGGAGGGGAGTGAAGCTTTCTTT. The J gene is TRBJ1-1, the V gene TRBV24-1; the D gene is possibly TRBD1 (5 bases). The CDR3 runs to 12 residues. Trimming stripped 7 bases from V and 7 bases from J, with 12 bases between. Looked up from germline, CDR1 is KGHDR and CDR2 is SFDVKD.

J is TRBJ1-3 and V is TRBV4-2; TRBD1 might be the D (5 bases). CDR3 length: 15 residues. Germline V gene sequence: CDR1 LGHNA, CDR2 YNFKEQ. Deletions cut 0 bases from V and 4 bases from J, with 10 bases between. Here the CDR3 reads CASSQEAGIGNTIYF. The CDR3 bases are TGTGCCAGCAGCCAAGAGGCAGGGATCGGAAACACCATATATTTT.

This clonotype has only a few counts. CDR3 sequence reads: CSASSTSRETQYF. DNA of the CDR3: TGCAGTGCTAGTAGTACTAGCCGGGAGACCCAGTACTTC. The chain carries TRBV20-1 and TRBJ2-5, with a weak D call TRBD2 (6 bases). The CDR3 is made up of 13 amino acids. V lost 3 bases to trimming and J lost 5 bases, with 13 bases between them. Germline CDR1 and CDR2: DFQATT and SNEGSKA (reference sequence).

This clonotype was detected a few times. The chain joins TRBV24-1 to TRBJ2-7; D call uncertain. Germline lookup yields CDR1 KGHDR and CDR2 SFDVKD. CDR3 size: 12 residues. Trimming left V 4 bases short and J 7 bases short, with 10 bases between. DNA of the CDR3: TGTGCCACCAGTGACGCCTCTCGGGAGCAGTACTTC. Translation: CATSDASREQYF.

The chain uses TRBV20-1 and TRBJ2-1; 10 bases align to TRBD2. J lost 6 bases, V lost 3 bases, and 5 bases had no gene match. CDR1 and CDR2 (germline): DFQATT, SNEGSKA (reference sequence). This CDR3 region has 14 residues. The DNA for the CDR3 is TGCAGTGCTAGGGCCCAGCGGGGGGGCAATGAGCAGTTCTTC. Protein sequence: CSARAQRGGNEQFF.

This clonotype was counted many times. The chain couples TRBV9 to TRBJ2-7; D remains ambiguous. The V end was cut by 4 bases, the J end by 1 base, with 15 bases between. This CDR3 has 15 residues. Germline V gene lookup returns CDR1 SGDLS and CDR2 YYNGEE. Written as DNA, the CDR3 is TGTGCCAGCAGCCCCCGAGCCGGTGAATCCTACGAGCAGTACTTC. This encodes CASSPRAGESYEQYF.

The chain joins TRBV20-1 to TRBJ1-3; a possible D gene is TRBD1 (6 bases). Trimming pared 0 bases from V and 2 bases from J, leaving 11 bases between. This CDR3 contains 15 residues. Germline V CDR1 and CDR2: DFQATT, SNEGSKA (reference sequence). This chain's CDR3 is CSARDPPGAGNTIYF. DNA for the CDR3: TGCAGTGCTAGAGATCCCCCAGGGGCTGGAAACACCATATATTTT.

This clonotype was seen only a few times. The rearrangement uses TRBV27 and TRBJ2-7, with unresolved D. Trimming stripped 6 bases from V and 2 bases from J, with 11 bases between. This CDR3 has 13 residues. CDR1 and CDR2 from the germline V gene are MNHEY and SMNVEV (reference sequence). In DNA, the CDR3 is TGTGCCAGCAGCCCAGCGCTAGCCTACGAGCAGTACTTC. It encodes CASSPALAYEQYF.

The sample holds many counts of this clonotype. J is TRBJ2-7 and V is TRBV15; no definite D call. Trimming stripped 0 bases from V and 6 bases from J, with 3 bases between. Germline CDR1 and CDR2: LNHNV and YYDKDF (reference sequence). The CDR3 extends over 11 amino acids. CDR3 sequence (DNA): TGTGCCACCAGCAGAGACCGCGAGCAGTACTTC. Its protein is CATSRDREQYF.

This clonotype showed up many times. V usage is TRBV5-1 and J usage is TRBJ2-3, with D perhaps matching TRBD1 or TRBD2 (6 bases each). Per the germline V gene, CDR1 is SGHRS and CDR2 is YFSETQ. V was shortened by 2 bases and J by 3 bases, with 13 bases between the two germline ends. The CDR3 is 15 residues long. This CDR3 is CASSLRLGGTDTQYF. The CDR3 bases are TGCGCCAGCAGCTTAAGACTAGGGGGGACAGATACGCAGTATTTT.

The rearrangement uses TRBV4-2 and TRBJ2-2; TRBD2 agrees at 9 bases. The length of the CDR3 is 16 residues. Per germline, CDR1 LGHNA and CDR2 YNFKEQ. V shed 3 bases and J 3 bases; nucleotides not matched to a gene: 5. DNA for the CDR3: TGTGCCAGCAGCCAGGCGGGACTAGCCCACACCGGGGAGCTGTTTTTT. Encoded protein: CASSQAGLAHTGELFF.

The J gene is TRBJ2-3, the V gene TRBV10-3, with 11 bases identical to TRBD2. Germline CDR1 is ENHRY and CDR2 is SYGVKD. With 6 bases clipped from V and 0 bases from J, the junction kept 2 bases outside the gene matches. The CDR3 is 15 amino acids. The DNA for the CDR3 is TGTGCCATCAGGACTAGCGGGGCGAGCACAGATACGCAGTATTTT. As protein: CAIRTSGASTDTQYF.

The chain uses TRBV4-2 and TRBJ1-6, with TRBD1 matching 8 bases. J gave up 10 bases and V 0 bases, and 5 bases lay outside the gene matches. The length of the CDR3 is 15 residues. Germline CDR1 reads LGHNA; CDR2 reads YNFKEQ. The CDR3 DNA sequence: TGTGCCAGCAGCCAAGATCGGCAGGGGGCATCACCCCTCCACTTT. Translation gives CASSQDRQGASPLHF.

A word on this clonotype: This CDR3 is missing its conserved last phenylalanine or tryptophan, likely due to a read error. The gene calls are TRBV15 and TRBJ2-3; maybe TRBD1 (6 bases). The CDR3 runs 16 residues. Germline loops: CDR1 LNHNV, CDR2 YYDKDF (reference sequence). V was clipped by 0 bases and J by 0 bases, with 10 bases between them. CDR3 protein: CATSRETGRSTDTQYL. The CDR3 DNA reads TGTGCCACCAGCAGAGAGACAGGACGAAGCACAGATACGCAGTATCTT.